This TCR beta chain was observed in a study of T-cell memory formation after mild COVID-19 (dated by TCRdb to the early 2020s). With regard to the full study: TCR sequence clusters from the two donors were found to be largely donor specific. In a couple of donors, T-cell clones that expanded and contracted after mild COVID-19 were tracked by sequencing TCRalpha and TCRbeta repertoires over time. Two young, previously healthy adult volunteers made up the cohort, one male and one female.

Relative to germline, V is missing 0 bases and J is missing 6 bases, with 6 bases of the junction outside any gene match. The germline V gene encodes CDR1 SGHRS and CDR2 YFSETQ. Measured from the cysteine to the phenylalanine, the CDR3 is 16 residues long. Just the 48-base CDR3 DNA is kept, in frame starting at base 1. The sample was run on an Illumina NovaSeq 6000. Using 5'RACE with constant-segment primers, TCRalpha and TCRbeta cDNA libraries were constructed, with sample barcodes and unique molecular identifiers added in the process. Trizol reagent was used to extract RNA from every sample. Library amplification was performed in two PCR steps, and a second sample barcode and Illumina TruSeq adapters were introduced in the second step. The libraries were sequenced on an Illumina NovaSeq using 2 x 150 bp paired-end reads. From the authors' description of their analysis: Reads were demultiplexed and collapsed into UMI-guided consensus sequences with migec v1.2.7. Using mixcr v2.1.11, UMI consensuses were aligned to TRA and TRB V and J templates and then assembled into clonotypes. A clonotype was counted as expanded or contracted only when both edgeR and NoisET called the clonotype significant, with the noise models trained on biological replicates. For edgeR calls, the thresholds were a false discovery rate-adjusted p below 0.01 and a log2 fold-change of 1. As an exploratory analysis of dynamics, max-normalized trajectories of the 1000 most abundant clonotypes were examined by PCA with hierarchical clustering. Separately sequenced CD4+ and CD8+ repertoires were used to assign the CD4 or CD8 phenotype of responding clones. TCRdb itself trimmed the public reads at Q25 with fastp, ran MiXCR and retained productive beta chains. Identical CDR3 proteins give one entry, which carries the most common genes and DNA. The V and J calls, along with clone size, are taken from TCRdb and not from the paper's own processing. Across this sample there are approximately 410,000 distinct CDR3 sequences, with 20% to 30% seen only once. Around 14% of the sample is taken by the ten largest.

What the study reported, not specific to this receptor: Only two mild cases were covered by the study, and larger cohorts that include severe cases with pre-infection samples were considered necessary. Contracting CD4+ clones turned up mainly in the CM and EM memory subsets, whereas EMRA was where CD8+ clones were enriched. SARS-CoV-2 specificity of the second-wave clones peaking on day 37 was not confirmed. Some responding clones were detected in pre-infection memory, suggesting pre-existing cross-reactive memory T cells joined the SARS-CoV-2 response. Balanced CD4/CD8 phenotypes were observed for clones contracting from day 15 to 85, whereas a bias towards CD4+ was observed for a second wave of clones expanding from day 15 to 37.

As concerns this clonotype: Its antigen remains unidentified. Base qualities were left out, and no much larger clone turns up one base away.

Ficoll-Paque density gradient centrifugation was the method used to isolate PBMCs. The rearrangement combines TRBV5-1 with TRBJ2-5, with TRBD1 matching 12 junction bases. This receptor was identified in an adult woman who had mild COVID-19 (a few samples of this study predate the infection). The sample titles of this study are shuffled in the database, so cell type and time point are left out; the donor was told from shared clones. The material sequenced was PBMCs or a T cell subset sorted from them (not recorded which). The CDR3 reads CASSLAGTGGAKTQYF. The sequenced DNA: TGCGCCAGCAGCTTGGCCGGGACAGGGGGCGCAAAGACCCAGTACTTC.